This T cell receptor (beta chain) was captured in a study of cytomegalovirus exposure and HLA in healthy donors. This clone was found a few times. Primers for the PCR totalled 60 Vbeta and 13 Jbeta. Sequencing was performed with immunoSEQ multiplex PCR; in TCRdb, only in-frame clones are kept and a portion is missing. The sample holds 250,000 or so clones; about 83% are singletons and the top ten take 1.3%. The germline gives CDR1 MDHEN, CDR2 SYDVKM. Trimming cost V 6 bases and J 9 bases; bases outside gene matches: 13. The CDR3 contains 14 residues. V is TRBV28 and J is TRBJ1-2; TRBD1 matches at 7 bases. The receptor was isolated from a human donor in good health. The specimen was PBMCs. DNA for the CDR3: TGTGCCAGCAGAAAAAAAGGGGGCGGCGACCGCTACACCTTC. Translated: CASRKKGGGDRYTF.